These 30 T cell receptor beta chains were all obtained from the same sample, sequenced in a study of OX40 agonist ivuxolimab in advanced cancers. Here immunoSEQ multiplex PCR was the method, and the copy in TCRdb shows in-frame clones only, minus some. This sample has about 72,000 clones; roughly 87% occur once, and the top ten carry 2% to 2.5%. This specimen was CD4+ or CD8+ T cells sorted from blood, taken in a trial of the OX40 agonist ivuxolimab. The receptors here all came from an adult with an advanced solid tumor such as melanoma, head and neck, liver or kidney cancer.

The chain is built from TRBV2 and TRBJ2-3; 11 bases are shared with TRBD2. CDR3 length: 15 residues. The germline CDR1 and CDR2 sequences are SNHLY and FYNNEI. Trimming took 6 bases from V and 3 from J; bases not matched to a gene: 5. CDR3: CASSEGLAETDTQYF. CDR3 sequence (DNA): TGTGCCAGCAGCGAGGGACTAGCGGAGACAGATACGCAGTATTTT. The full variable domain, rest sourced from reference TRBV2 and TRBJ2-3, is EPEVTQTPSHQVTQMGQEVILRCVPISNHLYFYWYRQILGQKVEFLVSFYNNEISEKSEIFDDQFSVERPDGSNFTLKIRSTKLEDSAMYFCASSEGLAETDTQYFGPGTRLTVL.

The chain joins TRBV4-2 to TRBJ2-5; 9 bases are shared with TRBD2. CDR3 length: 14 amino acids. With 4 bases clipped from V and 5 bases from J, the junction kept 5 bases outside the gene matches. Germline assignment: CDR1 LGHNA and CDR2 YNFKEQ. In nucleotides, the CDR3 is TGTGCCAGCAGCCGCGGGACTAGCTCGGAGACCCAGTACTTC. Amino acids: CASSRGTSSETQYF.

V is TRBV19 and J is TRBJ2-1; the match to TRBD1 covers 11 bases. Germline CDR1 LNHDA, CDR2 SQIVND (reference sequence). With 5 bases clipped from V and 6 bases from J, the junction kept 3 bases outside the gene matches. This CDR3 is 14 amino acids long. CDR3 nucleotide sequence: TGTGCCAGTAGTTCGGGACAGGGGGGCAATGAGCAGTTCTTC. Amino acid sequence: CASSSGQGGNEQFF.

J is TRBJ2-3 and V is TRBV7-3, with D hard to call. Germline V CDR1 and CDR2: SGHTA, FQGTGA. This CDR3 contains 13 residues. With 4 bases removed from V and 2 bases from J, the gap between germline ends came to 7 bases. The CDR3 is CASSSTDTDTQYF. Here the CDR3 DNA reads TGTGCCAGCAGCTCGACCGACACAGATACGCAGTATTTT.

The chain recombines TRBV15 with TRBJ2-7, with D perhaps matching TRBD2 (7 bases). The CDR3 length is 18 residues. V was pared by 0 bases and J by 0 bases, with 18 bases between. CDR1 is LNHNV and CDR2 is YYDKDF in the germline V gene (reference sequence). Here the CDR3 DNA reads TGTGCCACCAGCAGAGATTTGGTGGGGGGGGGACACTCCTACGAGCAGTACTTC. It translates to CATSRDLVGGGHSYEQYF.

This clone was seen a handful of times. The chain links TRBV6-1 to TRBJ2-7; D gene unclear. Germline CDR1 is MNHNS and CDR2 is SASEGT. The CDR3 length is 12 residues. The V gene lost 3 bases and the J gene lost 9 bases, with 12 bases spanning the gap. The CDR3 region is CASSEFRWGQYF. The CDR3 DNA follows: TGTGCCAGCAGTGAGTTTAGGTGGGGGCAGTACTTC.

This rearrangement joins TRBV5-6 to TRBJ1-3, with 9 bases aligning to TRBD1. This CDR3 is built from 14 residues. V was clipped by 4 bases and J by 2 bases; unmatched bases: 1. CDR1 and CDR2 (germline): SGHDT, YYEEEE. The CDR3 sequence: CASSRTGAGNTIYF. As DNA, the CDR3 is TGTGCCAGCAGCAGGACAGGGGCTGGAAACACCATATATTTT. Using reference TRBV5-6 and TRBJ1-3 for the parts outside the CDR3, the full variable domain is DAGVTQSPTHLIKTRGQQVTLRCSPKSGHDTVSWYQQALGQGPQFIFQYYEEEERQRGNFPDRFSGHQFPNYSSELNVNALLLGDSALYLCASSRTGAGNTIYFGEGSWLTVV.

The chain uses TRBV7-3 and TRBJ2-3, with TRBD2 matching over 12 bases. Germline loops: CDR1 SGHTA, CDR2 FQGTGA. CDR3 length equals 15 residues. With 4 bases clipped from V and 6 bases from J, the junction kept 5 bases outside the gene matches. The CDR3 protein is CASSSGLAGSDTQYF. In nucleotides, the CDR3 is TGTGCCAGCAGCTCCGGACTAGCGGGATCCGATACGCAGTATTTT.

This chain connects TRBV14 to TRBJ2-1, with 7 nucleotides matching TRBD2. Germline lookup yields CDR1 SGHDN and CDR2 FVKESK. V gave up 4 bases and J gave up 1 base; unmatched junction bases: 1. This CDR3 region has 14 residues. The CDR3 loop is CASSRAGSYNEQFF. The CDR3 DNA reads TGTGCCAGCAGCCGAGCGGGATCCTACAATGAGCAGTTCTTC.

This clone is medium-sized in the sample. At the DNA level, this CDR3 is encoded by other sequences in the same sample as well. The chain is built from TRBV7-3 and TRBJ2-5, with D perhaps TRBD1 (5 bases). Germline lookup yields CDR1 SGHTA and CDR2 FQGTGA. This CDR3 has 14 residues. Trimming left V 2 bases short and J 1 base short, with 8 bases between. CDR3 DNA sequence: TGTGCCAGCAGCTTAGGGGCGTCCCAAGAGACCCAGTACTTC. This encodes CASSLGASQETQYF.

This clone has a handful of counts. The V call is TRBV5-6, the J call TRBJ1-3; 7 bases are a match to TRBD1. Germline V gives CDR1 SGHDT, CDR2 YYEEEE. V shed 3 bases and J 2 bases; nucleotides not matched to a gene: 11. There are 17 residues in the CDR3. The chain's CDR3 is CASSSKNYRGAGNTIYF. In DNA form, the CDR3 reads TGTGCCAGCAGCTCCAAGAACTACAGGGGAGCTGGAAACACCATATATTTT.

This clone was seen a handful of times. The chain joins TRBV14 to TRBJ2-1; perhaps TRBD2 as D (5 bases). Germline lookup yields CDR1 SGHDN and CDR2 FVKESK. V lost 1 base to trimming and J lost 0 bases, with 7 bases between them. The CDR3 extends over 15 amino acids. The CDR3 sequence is CASSQVASSYNEQFF. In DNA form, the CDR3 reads TGTGCCAGCAGCCAAGTAGCGAGCTCCTACAATGAGCAGTTCTTC.

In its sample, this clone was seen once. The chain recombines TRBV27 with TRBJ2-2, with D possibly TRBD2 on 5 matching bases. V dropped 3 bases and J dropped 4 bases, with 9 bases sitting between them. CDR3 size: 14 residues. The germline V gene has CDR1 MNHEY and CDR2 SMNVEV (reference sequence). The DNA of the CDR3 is TGTGCCAGCAGTTTGACTATTGGCACCGGGGAGCTGTTTTTT. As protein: CASSLTIGTGELFF.

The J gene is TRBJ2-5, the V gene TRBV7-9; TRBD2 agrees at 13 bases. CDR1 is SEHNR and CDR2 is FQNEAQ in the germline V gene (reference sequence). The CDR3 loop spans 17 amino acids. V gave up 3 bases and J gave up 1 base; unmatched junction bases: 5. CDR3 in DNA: TGTGCCAGCAGCTTTGGGACTAGCGGGATCCTCCAAGAGACCCAGTACTTC. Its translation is CASSFGTSGILQETQYF.

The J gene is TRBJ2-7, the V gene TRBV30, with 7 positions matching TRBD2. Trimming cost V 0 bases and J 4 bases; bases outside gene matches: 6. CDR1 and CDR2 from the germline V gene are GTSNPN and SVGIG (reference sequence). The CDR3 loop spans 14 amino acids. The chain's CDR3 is CAWSVGLDSYEQYF. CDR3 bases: TGTGCCTGGAGTGTCGGACTAGACTCATACGAGCAGTACTTC.

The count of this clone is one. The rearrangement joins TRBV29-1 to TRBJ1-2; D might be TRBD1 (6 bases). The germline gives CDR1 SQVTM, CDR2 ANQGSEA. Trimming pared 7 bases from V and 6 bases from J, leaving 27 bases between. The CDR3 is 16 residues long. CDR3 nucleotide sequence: TGCAGCGCCGTCAGGGGCGCCGAATCGGCCGAACATGGCTACACCTTC. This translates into CSAVRGAESAEHGYTF.

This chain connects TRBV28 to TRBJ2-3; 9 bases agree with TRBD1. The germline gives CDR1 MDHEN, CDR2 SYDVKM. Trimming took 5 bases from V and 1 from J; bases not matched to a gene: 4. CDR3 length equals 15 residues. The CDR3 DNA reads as TGTGCCAGCAGTACCCGGACAGGGGGCACAGATACGCAGTATTTT. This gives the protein CASSTRTGGTDTQYF.

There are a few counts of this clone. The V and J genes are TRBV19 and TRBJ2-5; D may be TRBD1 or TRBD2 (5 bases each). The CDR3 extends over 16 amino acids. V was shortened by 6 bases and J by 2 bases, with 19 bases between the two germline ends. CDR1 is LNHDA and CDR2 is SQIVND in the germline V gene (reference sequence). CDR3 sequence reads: CASSTGTELRQETQYF. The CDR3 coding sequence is TGTGCCAGTAGCACCGGGACGGAGCTAAGACAAGAGACCCAGTACTTC.

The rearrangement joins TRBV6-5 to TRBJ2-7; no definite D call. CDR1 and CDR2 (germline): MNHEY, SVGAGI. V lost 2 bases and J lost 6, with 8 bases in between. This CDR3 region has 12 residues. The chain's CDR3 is CASSYRMGEQYF. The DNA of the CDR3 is TGTGCCAGCAGTTACCGGATGGGCGAGCAGTACTTC.

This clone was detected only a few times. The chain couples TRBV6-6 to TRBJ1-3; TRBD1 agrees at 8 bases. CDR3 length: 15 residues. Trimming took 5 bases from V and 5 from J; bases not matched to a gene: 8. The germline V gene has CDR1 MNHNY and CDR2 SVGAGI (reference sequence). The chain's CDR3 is CASSNNDRGRNTIYF. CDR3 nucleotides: TGTGCCAGCAGTAACAACGACAGGGGAAGAAACACCATATATTTT.

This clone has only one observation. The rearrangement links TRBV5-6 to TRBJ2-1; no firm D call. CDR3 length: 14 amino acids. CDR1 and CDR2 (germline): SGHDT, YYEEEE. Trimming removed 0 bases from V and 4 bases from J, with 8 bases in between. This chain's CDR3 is CASSLAAVYNEQFF. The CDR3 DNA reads TGTGCCAGCAGCTTGGCGGCAGTTTACAATGAGCAGTTCTTC.

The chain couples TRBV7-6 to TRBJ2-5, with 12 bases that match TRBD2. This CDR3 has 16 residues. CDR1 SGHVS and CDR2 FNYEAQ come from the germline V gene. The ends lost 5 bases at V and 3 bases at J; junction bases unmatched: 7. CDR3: CASSIPRTSGKETQYF. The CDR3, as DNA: TGTGCCAGCAGCATCCCACGGACTAGCGGGAAAGAGACCCAGTACTTC.

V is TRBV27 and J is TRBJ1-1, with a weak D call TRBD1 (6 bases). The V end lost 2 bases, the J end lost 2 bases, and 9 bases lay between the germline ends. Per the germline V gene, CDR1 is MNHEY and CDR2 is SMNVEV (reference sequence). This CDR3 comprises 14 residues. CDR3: CASSLIGTNTEAFF. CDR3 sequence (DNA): TGTGCCAGCAGTTTAATAGGGACAAACACTGAAGCTTTCTTT.

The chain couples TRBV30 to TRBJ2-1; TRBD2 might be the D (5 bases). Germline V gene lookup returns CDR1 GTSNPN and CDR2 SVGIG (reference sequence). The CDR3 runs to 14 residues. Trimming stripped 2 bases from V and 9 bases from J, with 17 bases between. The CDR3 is CAWSFVGRAGEQFF. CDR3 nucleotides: TGTGCCTGGAGTTTTGTAGGGCGGGCTGGTGAGCAGTTCTTC.

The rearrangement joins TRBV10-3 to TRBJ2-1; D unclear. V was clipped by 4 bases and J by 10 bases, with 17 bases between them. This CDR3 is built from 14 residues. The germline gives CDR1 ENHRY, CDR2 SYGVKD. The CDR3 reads CAISGDRAGREQFF. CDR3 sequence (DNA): TGTGCCATCAGTGGAGACCGGGCAGGAAGGGAGCAGTTCTTC.

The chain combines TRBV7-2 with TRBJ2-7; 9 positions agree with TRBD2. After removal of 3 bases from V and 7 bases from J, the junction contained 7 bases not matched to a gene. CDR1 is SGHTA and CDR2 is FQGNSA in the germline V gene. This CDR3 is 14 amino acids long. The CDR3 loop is CASSFSSGVGEQYF. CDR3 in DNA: TGTGCCAGCAGCTTTTCTAGCGGGGTTGGGGAGCAGTACTTC.

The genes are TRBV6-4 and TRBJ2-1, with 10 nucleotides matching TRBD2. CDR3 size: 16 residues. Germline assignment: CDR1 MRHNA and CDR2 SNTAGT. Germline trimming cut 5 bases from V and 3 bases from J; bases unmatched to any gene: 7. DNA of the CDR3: TGTGCCAGCAGTTCTCATCCTAGCGGGAGCTACAATGAGCAGTTCTTC. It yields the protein CASSSHPSGSYNEQFF.

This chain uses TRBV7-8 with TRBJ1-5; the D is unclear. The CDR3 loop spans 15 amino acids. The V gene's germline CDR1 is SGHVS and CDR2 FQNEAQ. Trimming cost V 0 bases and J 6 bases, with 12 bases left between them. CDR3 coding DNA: TGTGCCAGCAGCTTAGCCCACAGCGAGGGTCAGCCCCAGCATTTT. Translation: CASSLAHSEGQPQHF.

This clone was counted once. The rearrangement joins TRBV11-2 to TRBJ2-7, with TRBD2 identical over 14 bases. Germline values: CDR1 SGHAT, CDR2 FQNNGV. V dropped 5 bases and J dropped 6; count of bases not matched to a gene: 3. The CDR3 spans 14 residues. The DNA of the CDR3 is TGTGCCAGCAGCCTCGGACTAGCGGGAGGCGAGCAGTACTTC. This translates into CASSLGLAGGEQYF.

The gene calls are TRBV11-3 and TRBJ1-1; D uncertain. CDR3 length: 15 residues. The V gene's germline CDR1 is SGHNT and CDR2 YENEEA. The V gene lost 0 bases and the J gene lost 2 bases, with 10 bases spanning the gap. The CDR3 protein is CASSLDSADNTEAFF. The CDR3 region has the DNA TGTGCCAGCAGCTTAGATTCCGCAGATAACACTGAAGCTTTCTTT.